Detailed here is one T cell receptor (beta chain). The target antigen is unknown. The CDR3 extends over 14 amino acids. No DNA is given; TCRdb re-called the 5' RACE reads and lists each CDR3 protein once. The table lists more than 250,000 distinct CDR3 sequences. The source of the sample is a study of T cells expressing NK-cell markers. General observations from the study: Expanded clones of NKG2C+ T cells had an unclear HCMV specificity.

This chain uses TRBV12-3 or TRBV12-4 with TRBJ2-7; TCRdb picks TRBD2, but there is no DNA to check that call. This clonotype originated in a man in his late teens or twenties in good health. The sample taken for sequencing was blood T cells: a sorted CD56 or NKG2C T cell subset, CD4+ or CD8+ T cells, or bulk PBMC T cells (not recorded which). The CDR3 sequence is CASSRGRAGEEQYF.